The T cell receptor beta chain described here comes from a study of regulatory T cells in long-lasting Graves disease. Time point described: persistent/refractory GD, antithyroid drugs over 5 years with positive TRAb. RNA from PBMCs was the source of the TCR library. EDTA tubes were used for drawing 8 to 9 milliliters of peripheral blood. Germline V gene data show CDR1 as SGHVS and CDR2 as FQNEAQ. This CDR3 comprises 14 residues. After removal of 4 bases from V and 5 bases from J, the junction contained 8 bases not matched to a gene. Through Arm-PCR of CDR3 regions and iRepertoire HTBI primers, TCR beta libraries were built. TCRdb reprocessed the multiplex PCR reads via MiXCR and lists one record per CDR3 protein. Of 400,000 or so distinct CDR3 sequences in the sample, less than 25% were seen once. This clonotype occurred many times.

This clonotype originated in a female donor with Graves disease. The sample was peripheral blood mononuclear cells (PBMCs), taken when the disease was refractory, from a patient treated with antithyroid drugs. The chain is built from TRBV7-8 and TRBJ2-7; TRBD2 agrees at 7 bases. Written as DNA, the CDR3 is TGTGCCAGCAGCTCGCTCGGGCTAGCGGACGAGCAGTACTTC. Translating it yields CASSSLGLADEQYF.